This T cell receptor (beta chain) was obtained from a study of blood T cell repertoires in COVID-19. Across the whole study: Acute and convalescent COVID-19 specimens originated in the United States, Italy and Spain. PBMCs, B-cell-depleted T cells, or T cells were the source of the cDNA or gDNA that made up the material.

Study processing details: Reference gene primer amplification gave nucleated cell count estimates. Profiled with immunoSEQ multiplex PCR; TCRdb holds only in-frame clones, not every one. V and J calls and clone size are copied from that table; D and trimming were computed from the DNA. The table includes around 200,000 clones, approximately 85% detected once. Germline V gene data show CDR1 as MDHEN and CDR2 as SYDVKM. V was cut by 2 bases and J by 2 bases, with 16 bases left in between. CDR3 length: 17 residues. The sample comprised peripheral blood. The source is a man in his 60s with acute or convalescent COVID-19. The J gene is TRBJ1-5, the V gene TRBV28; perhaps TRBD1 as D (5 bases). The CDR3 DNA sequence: TGTGCCAGCAGTTTAAATGGCAGGGTGTGGGGCAATCAGCCCCAGCATTTT. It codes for CASSLNGRVWGNQPQHF. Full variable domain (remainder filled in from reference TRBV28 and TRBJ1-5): DVKVTQSSRYLVKRTGEKVFLECVQDMDHENMFWYRQDPGLGLRLIYFSYDVKMKEKGDIPEGYSVSREKKERFSLILESASTNQTSMYLCASSLNGRVWGNQPQHFGDGTRLSIL.